The source of this T cell receptor beta chain is a study of beta chain features in type 1 diabetes. Whole-study context: There was similarity between patients and healthy donors in age, gender and cell yields. Points from the study as a whole: Across all four CD4+ subsets, people with type 1 diabetes showed modestly shorter TCRB CDR3s.

Sorting of CD4+ naive, central memory, regulatory and stem cell-like memory cells was performed via CD45RO/CCR7/CD25/CD127/CD95/CD27. The CDR3 consists of 15 residues. Trimming removed 5 bases from V and 4 bases from J, with 15 bases in between. Germline CDR1 is SGHTA and CDR2 is FQGNSA. Regarding this clone: The antigen remains undetermined. Other DNA sequences of this sample code for an identical CDR3.

The entirety of the isolated RNA underwent reverse transcription, so expressed TCRB transcripts were sequenced. Sequenced by immunoSEQ multiplex PCR; TCRdb stores in-frame clones only, minus some. The sample includes 350,000 or so clones, about 20% seen only once; the top ten take approximately 0.046%. The chain joins TRBV7-2 to TRBJ2-1; D possibly corresponds to TRBD2 (7 bases). The origin of this receptor is a woman in her late teens or twenties in good health. Sequenced input: naive CD4+ T cells from blood. The CDR3 loop is CASSLVGGAYNEQFF. CDR3 sequence (DNA): TGTGCCAGCAGCCTTGTGGGGGGGGCATACAATGAGCAGTTCTTC. Full variable domain (remainder filled in from reference TRBV7-2 and TRBJ2-1): GAGVSQSPSNKVTEKGKDVELRCDPISGHTALYWYRQSLGQGLEFLIYFQGNSAPDKSGLPSDRFSAERTGGSVSTLTIQRTQQEDSAVYLCASSLVGGAYNEQFFGPGTRLTVL.